This T cell receptor (beta chain) emerged from a study of blood T cells in healthy people across ages. The CDR3 is made up of 13 amino acids. CDR1 is MGHRA, CDR2 YSYEKL, per germline. Trimming removed 1 base at V and 6 bases at J, with 9 bases between. The use of a sample-barcoded 5' primer and a J-beta primer mix characterized a second PCR of roughly 6 to 11 cycles. TCRdb re-analysed the 5' RACE reads in MiXCR, keeping a single row per CDR3 protein. This sample has 1.5 million to 2 million distinct CDR3 sequences, with about 35% found just once. The TCR was taken from a woman aged 30 to 39 in good health. The sample was blood. The V call is TRBV4-1, the J call TRBJ1-2; D remains unclear. The CDR3 protein is CASSQVGGDGYTF. CDR3 in DNA: TGCGCCAGCAGCCAAGTAGGAGGTGATGGCTACACCTTC.